The rows below give T cell receptor beta chains drawn from one sample of a study of blood T cells in healthy people across ages. TCRdb re-analysed the 5' RACE reads in MiXCR, keeping a single row per CDR3 protein. This sample has roughly 800,000 distinct CDR3 sequences; 30% to 45% occur once, and the top ten carry around 13%. The source material was blood. These receptors were obtained from a man between 18 and 35 years old in good health. Both conserved end residues are part of each CDR3. A D gene is named only where the DNA matches it firmly. Size tells how often a clone was seen (once, few, many) or the class of an expanded clone, and some rows leave it out.

J: TRBJ1-3; V: TRBV7-2; size: NA; D: NA; DNA: TGTGCCAGCAGCTTACGTACAGGGGGAAACACCATATATTTT; CDR3: CASSLRTGGNTIYF
J: TRBJ2-2; V: TRBV12-3/TRBV12-4; size: NA; D: TRBD2; DNA: TGTACCAGCAGTTTGGGAGGGCTTCATTCCACCGGGGAGCTGTTTTTT; CDR3: CTSSLGGLHSTGELFF
J: TRBJ2-5; V: TRBV5-1; size: NA; D: NA; DNA: TGCGCCAGCAGCTTTGGAAACCTAAAAGAGACCCAGTACTTC; CDR3: CASSFGNLKETQYF
J: TRBJ1-1; V: TRBV10-3; size: NA; D: TRBD1; DNA: TGTGCCATCAGTGAGCCCCAGGGGGCCAACACTGAAGCTTTCTTT; CDR3: CAISEPQGANTEAFF
J: TRBJ2-7; V: TRBV4-1; size: NA; D: NA; DNA: TGCGCCAGCAGCCAAGGTACGCGGCAGGACCCGACCTACGAGCAGTACTTC; CDR3: CASSQGTRQDPTYEQYF
J: TRBJ1-1; V: TRBV10-3; size: NA; D: NA; DNA: TGTGCCATCAGCGAGGGAGGCAACACTGAAGCTTTCTTT; CDR3: CAISEGGNTEAFF
J: TRBJ2-7; V: TRBV10-3; size: NA; D: NA; DNA: TGTGCCATCAGTGCGCCACGGGGGAGCTCCTACAATGAGCAGTACTTC; CDR3: CAISAPRGSSYNEQYF
J: TRBJ2-5; V: TRBV14; size: few; D: NA; DNA: TGTGCCAGCAGCCAATACCGGGGGCCTACCCAAGAGACCCAGTACTTC; CDR3: CASSQYRGPTQETQYF
J: TRBJ2-5; V: TRBV4-1; size: NA; D: TRBD2; DNA: TGCGCCAGCAGCCAAGAAATGCCTAGCGGGAGGTTGGAGACCCAGTACTTC; CDR3: CASSQEMPSGRLETQYF
J: TRBJ2-5; V: TRBV4-3; size: NA; D: NA; DNA: TGCGCCAGCAGCCAAGTCGAGCATCCCCGTGAGACCCAGTACTTC; CDR3: CASSQVEHPRETQYF
J: TRBJ1-2; V: TRBV20-1; size: few; D: TRBD1; DNA: TGCAGTGCTGCCGACAGGGGGCAGAACTATGGCTACACCTTC; CDR3: CSAADRGQNYGYTF
J: TRBJ2-1; V: TRBV5-1; size: NA; D: NA; DNA: TGCGCCAGCAGCTTGGATGCCAGTCTCAAGTTCTTC; CDR3: CASSLDASLKFF
J: TRBJ1-1; V: TRBV10-3; size: NA; D: NA; DNA: TGTGCCATCAGTGAGTCGGTCAGGACGGTGAACACTGAAGCTTTCTTT; CDR3: CAISESVRTVNTEAFF
J: TRBJ1-5; V: TRBV20-1; size: NA; D: TRBD1; DNA: TGCAGTGCTAGACGTGACAGGGATGAGCAGCCCCAGCATTTT; CDR3: CSARRDRDEQPQHF
J: TRBJ2-7; V: TRBV2; size: many; D: NA; DNA: TGTGCCAGCAGGGACAGTATATCCTACGAGCAGTACTTC; CDR3: CASRDSISYEQYF
J: TRBJ2-7; V: TRBV20-1; size: once; D: TRBD1; DNA: TGCAGTGCTAACCCGGGACAGGGGACCAATGAGCAGTACTTC; CDR3: CSANPGQGTNEQYF
J: TRBJ1-1; V: TRBV6-5; size: few; D: NA; DNA: TGTGCCAGCAGTTCAAACGGAGCCACTGAAGCTTTCTTT; CDR3: CASSSNGATEAFF
J: TRBJ2-5; V: TRBV3-1; size: NA; D: TRBD2; DNA: TGTGCCAGCAGACGTTTGAGCAGCGGGAGCCAAGAGACCCAGTACTTC; CDR3: CASRRLSSGSQETQYF
J: TRBJ2-1; V: TRBV4-2; size: NA; D: TRBD2; DNA: TGTGCCAGCAGCCAAGGACTAGCGGAACCTACTGACAATGAGCAGTTCTTC; CDR3: CASSQGLAEPTDNEQFF
J: TRBJ1-2; V: TRBV7-3; size: many; D: NA; DNA: TGTGCCAGCAGCCCGTCCGGGACGGCTAACTATGGCTACACCTTC; CDR3: CASSPSGTANYGYTF
J: TRBJ2-1; V: TRBV6-5; size: NA; D: NA; DNA: TGTGCCAGCAGTTACCCAGGGTACGAGCAGTTCTTC; CDR3: CASSYPGYEQFF
J: TRBJ2-1; V: TRBV7-2; size: few; D: NA; DNA: TGTGCCAGCAGCTTAGCGCATGGGTCGAAGCAGGGTTTGAATGAGCAGTTCTTC; CDR3: CASSLAHGSKQGLNEQFF
J: TRBJ2-7; V: TRBV9; size: few; D: TRBD1; DNA: TGTGCCAGCAGCGTCGGACAGGGTTGGTACGAGCAGTACTTC; CDR3: CASSVGQGWYEQYF
J: TRBJ2-3; V: TRBV9; size: NA; D: TRBD2; DNA: TGTGCCAGCAGCGTGGAGGGCGGGGGGGTATTCACAGATACGCAGTATTTT; CDR3: CASSVEGGGVFTDTQYF
J: TRBJ1-4; V: TRBV20-1; size: NA; D: TRBD1; DNA: TGCAGTGCTAGAGCCGGGACAGGGACTGAAAAACTGTTTTTT; CDR3: CSARAGTGTEKLFF
J: TRBJ1-2; V: TRBV12-3/TRBV12-4; size: NA; D: NA; DNA: TGTGCCAGCAGTTTTACCGATGGCTACAGCTTC; CDR3: CASSFTDGYSF
J: TRBJ2-5; V: TRBV20-1; size: NA; D: TRBD2; DNA: TGCAGCCCCTTGACTAGCGGGGGGTTGGTGGCGACCCAGTACTTC; CDR3: CSPLTSGGLVATQYF
J: TRBJ2-1; V: TRBV5-1; size: few; D: NA; DNA: TGCGCCAGCAGCTTGGAACTGTTCTACAATGAGCAGTTCTTC; CDR3: CASSLELFYNEQFF
J: TRBJ1-2; V: TRBV7-2; size: many; D: TRBD1; DNA: TGTGCCAGCAGTACCGGGACAGGGGCCTTTAACTATGGCTACACCTTC; CDR3: CASSTGTGAFNYGYTF
J: TRBJ2-3; V: TRBV19; size: few; D: NA; DNA: TGTGCCAGTGGGGTAGGGGCGGCGTGGACAGATACGCAGTATTTT; CDR3: CASGVGAAWTDTQYF
J: TRBJ2-1; V: TRBV27; size: NA; D: TRBD1; DNA: TGTGCCAGCAGCAAAGGACAGGGCAATGAGCAGTTCTTC; CDR3: CASSKGQGNEQFF
J: TRBJ2-1; V: TRBV27; size: few; D: NA; DNA: TGTGCCAGCAGTTTGTACGGCTCCTACAATGAGCAGTTCTTC; CDR3: CASSLYGSYNEQFF
J: TRBJ2-1; V: TRBV20-1; size: many; D: TRBD2; DNA: TGCAGTGCCGCCGGGACTAGCGGGGGGCCAATATACAATGAGCAGTTCTTC; CDR3: CSAAGTSGGPIYNEQFF
J: TRBJ2-7; V: TRBV5-1; size: NA; D: TRBD2; DNA: TGCGCCAGCAGACATGTGGCGGGGGGGCCGGACGAGCAGTACTTC; CDR3: CASRHVAGGPDEQYF
J: TRBJ1-1; V: TRBV20-1; size: few; D: NA; DNA: TGCAGTGCTAGAGAGACTATGAACACTGAAGCTTTCTTT; CDR3: CSARETMNTEAFF
J: TRBJ1-6; V: TRBV12-3/TRBV12-4; size: NA; D: NA; DNA: TGTGCCAGCAGCGGAGGGGGCTCCTATAATTCACCCCTCCACTTT; CDR3: CASSGGGSYNSPLHF
J: TRBJ2-3; V: TRBV5-1; size: NA; D: TRBD1; DNA: TGCGCCAGCAGCACATCCGGGACAGGGGGCACAGATACGCAGTATTTT; CDR3: CASSTSGTGGTDTQYF
J: TRBJ2-7; V: TRBV7-6; size: NA; D: TRBD1; DNA: TGTGCCAGCAGCCCCTCCCGGGACAGCTTCCCGAGCTCCTACAATGAGCAGTACTTC; CDR3: CASSPSRDSFPSSYNEQYF
J: TRBJ2-3; V: TRBV12-3/TRBV12-4; size: many; D: NA; DNA: TGTGCCAGCAGTTTAGGGGCGGGCACAGATACGCAGTATTTT; CDR3: CASSLGAGTDTQYF
J: TRBJ2-2; V: TRBV4-3; size: NA; D: TRBD1; DNA: TGCGCCAGCAGCCATGACCTGGGGACAGAGCAGACCGGGGAGCTGTTTTTT; CDR3: CASSHDLGTEQTGELFF
J: TRBJ2-6; V: TRBV9; size: NA; D: NA; DNA: TGTGCCAGCAGCAAGGCCTCTGGGGCCAACGTCCTGACTTTC; CDR3: CASSKASGANVLTF
J: TRBJ2-2; V: TRBV2; size: many; D: NA; DNA: TGTGCCAGCAGTGATGGTCCCGCGAACACCGGGGAGCTGTTTTTT; CDR3: CASSDGPANTGELFF
J: TRBJ2-7; V: TRBV24-1; size: NA; D: NA; DNA: TGTGCCACCAGTGACGAACAGGGTCAAGACAATGAGCAGTACTTC; CDR3: CATSDEQGQDNEQYF
J: TRBJ1-2; V: TRBV5-6; size: few; D: NA; DNA: TGTGCCAGCAGCCGGATAGACTGGACGTCCTATGGCTACACCTTC; CDR3: CASSRIDWTSYGYTF
J: TRBJ1-2; V: TRBV12-3/TRBV12-4; size: NA; D: NA; DNA: TGTGCCAGCAGTTTGACTATCCCGGGGATCCTGGGAACTAACTATGGCTACACCTTC; CDR3: CASSLTIPGILGTNYGYTF
J: TRBJ1-1; V: TRBV6-6; size: once; D: NA; DNA: TGTGCCAGCAGCCCTGCGCGCGCTGAAGCTTTCTTT; CDR3: CASSPARAEAFF
J: TRBJ2-3; V: TRBV27; size: many; D: NA; DNA: TGTGCCAGCAGTAGGAGGGCAGGGTACACAGATACGCAGTATTTT; CDR3: CASSRRAGYTDTQYF
J: TRBJ2-5; V: TRBV28; size: NA; D: NA; DNA: TGTGCCAGCAGTTTAAATACGGGGCCCCAAGAGACCCAGTACTTC; CDR3: CASSLNTGPQETQYF
J: TRBJ2-1; V: TRBV20-1; size: NA; D: NA; DNA: TGCAGTGCGGGGGACGGGGGACGATCCCGTGAGCAGTTCTTC; CDR3: CSAGDGGRSREQFF
J: TRBJ1-1; V: TRBV12-3/TRBV12-4; size: NA; D: TRBD1; DNA: TGTGCCAGCATCGCGCCGGGACAGACGAACACTGAAGCTTTCTTT; CDR3: CASIAPGQTNTEAFF
J: TRBJ2-1; V: TRBV7-6; size: few; D: TRBD1; DNA: TGTGCCAGCAGCCCGCCGGACAGGGTTAATGAGCAGTTCTTC; CDR3: CASSPPDRVNEQFF
J: TRBJ2-7; V: TRBV5-5; size: many; D: NA; DNA: TGTGCCAGCAGCTTGTATCGGGAGTACGAGCAGTACTTC; CDR3: CASSLYREYEQYF
J: TRBJ1-2; V: TRBV20-1; size: few; D: TRBD1; DNA: TGCAGTGCAAGAAGAACAGGGGTGATCCAACACCATAACCTTGGCTACACCTTC; CDR3: CSARRTGVIQHHNLGYTF
J: TRBJ1-6; V: TRBV5-1; size: NA; D: TRBD1; DNA: TGCGCCAGCAGCTTGGGGGACAGGTATTCACCCCTCCGCTTT; CDR3: CASSLGDRYSPLRF
J: TRBJ2-6; V: TRBV7-9; size: few; D: TRBD1; DNA: TGTGCCAGCAGATGGACAGGGGCCGACTCTGGGGCCAACGTCCTGACTTTC; CDR3: CASRWTGADSGANVLTF
J: TRBJ1-2; V: TRBV18; size: few; D: NA; DNA: TGTGCCAGCTCACCTTCTGCGCCTGCTTATGGCTACACCTTC; CDR3: CASSPSAPAYGYTF
J: TRBJ1-2; V: TRBV12-3/TRBV12-4; size: few; D: NA; DNA: TGTGCCAGCAGTTTAGCGGATCCGGGACCTAAGGGCTACACCTTC; CDR3: CASSLADPGPKGYTF
J: TRBJ1-2; V: TRBV5-1; size: NA; D: TRBD1; DNA: TGCGCCAGCAGCCCGGGCGGGACAGGGGATGAATACGGCTACACCTTC; CDR3: CASSPGGTGDEYGYTF
J: TRBJ2-1; V: TRBV5-1; size: NA; D: NA; DNA: TGCGCCAGCTTCGGTGATAACAATGAGCAGTTCTTC; CDR3: CASFGDNNEQFF
J: TRBJ2-1; V: TRBV7-2; size: NA; D: NA; DNA: TGTGCCAGCAGCCCGGGGTGGAGCGATGAGCAGTTCTTC; CDR3: CASSPGWSDEQFF